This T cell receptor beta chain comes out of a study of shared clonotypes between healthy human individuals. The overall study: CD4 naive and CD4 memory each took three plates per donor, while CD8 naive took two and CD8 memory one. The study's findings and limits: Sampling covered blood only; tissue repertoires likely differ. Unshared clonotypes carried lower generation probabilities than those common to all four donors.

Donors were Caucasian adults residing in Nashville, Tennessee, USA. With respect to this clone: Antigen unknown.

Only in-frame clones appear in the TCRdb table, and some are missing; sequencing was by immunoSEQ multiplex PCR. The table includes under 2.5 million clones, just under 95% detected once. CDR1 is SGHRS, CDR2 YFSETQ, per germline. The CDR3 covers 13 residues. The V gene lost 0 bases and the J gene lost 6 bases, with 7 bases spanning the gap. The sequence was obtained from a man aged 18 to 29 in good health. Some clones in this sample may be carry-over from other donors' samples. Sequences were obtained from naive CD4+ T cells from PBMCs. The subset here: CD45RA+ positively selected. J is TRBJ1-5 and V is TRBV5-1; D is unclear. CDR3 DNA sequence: TGCGCCAGCAGCTTGGACCCCAGTCAGCCCCAGCATTTT. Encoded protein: CASSLDPSQPQHF.